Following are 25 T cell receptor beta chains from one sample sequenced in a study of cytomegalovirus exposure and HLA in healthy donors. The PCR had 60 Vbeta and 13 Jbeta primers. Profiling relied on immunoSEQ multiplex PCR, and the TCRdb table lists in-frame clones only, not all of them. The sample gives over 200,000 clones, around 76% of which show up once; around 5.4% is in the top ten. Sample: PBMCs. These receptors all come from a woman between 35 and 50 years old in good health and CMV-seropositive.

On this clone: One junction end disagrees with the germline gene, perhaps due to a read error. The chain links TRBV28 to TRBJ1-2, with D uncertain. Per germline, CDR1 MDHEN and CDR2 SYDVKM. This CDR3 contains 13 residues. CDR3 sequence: CANSPTESYGYTF. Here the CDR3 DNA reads TGTGCCAACAGTCCGACGGAGTCCTATGGCTACACCTTC.

The CDR3 is CASSILSGGYADTQYF. The CDR3 nucleotides read TGTGCCAGTAGTATCCTGTCGGGAGGGTACGCAGATACGCAGTATTTT. The V call is TRBV19, the J call TRBJ2-3; TRBD2 matches 8 bases. Germline V lookup: CDR1 LNHDA, CDR2 SQIVND (reference sequence). J gave up 4 bases and V 3 bases, and 9 bases lay outside the gene matches. This CDR3 comprises 16 residues.

The CDR3 is CASSPTGTGAYEQYF. The CDR3 DNA follows: TGTGCCAGCAGCCCTACCGGGACAGGGGCCTACGAGCAGTACTTC. The chain has TRBV4-2 and TRBJ2-7; 10 nucleotides agree with TRBD1. V gave up 4 bases and J gave up 2 bases; unmatched junction bases: 5. The CDR3 has 15 amino acids. Germline loops: CDR1 LGHNA, CDR2 YNFKEQ.

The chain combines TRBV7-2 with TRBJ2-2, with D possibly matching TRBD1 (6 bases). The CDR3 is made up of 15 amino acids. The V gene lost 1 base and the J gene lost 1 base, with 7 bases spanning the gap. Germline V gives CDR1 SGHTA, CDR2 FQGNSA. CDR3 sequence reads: CASSLVQGNTGELFF. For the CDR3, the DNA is TGTGCCAGCAGCTTAGTACAGGGGAACACCGGGGAGCTGTTTTTT.

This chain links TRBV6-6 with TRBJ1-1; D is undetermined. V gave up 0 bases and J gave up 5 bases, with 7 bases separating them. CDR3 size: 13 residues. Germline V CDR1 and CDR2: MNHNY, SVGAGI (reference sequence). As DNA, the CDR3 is TGTGCCAGCAGTTACTCCCCGGGAACTGAAGCTTTCTTT. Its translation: CASSYSPGTEAFF.

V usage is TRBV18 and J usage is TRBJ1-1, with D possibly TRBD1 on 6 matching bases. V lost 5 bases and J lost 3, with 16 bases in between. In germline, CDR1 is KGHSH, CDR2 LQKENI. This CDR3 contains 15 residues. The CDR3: CASSGQGGAYTEAFF. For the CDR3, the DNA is TGTGCCAGCTCAGGACAAGGGGGAGCGTACACTGAAGCTTTCTTT. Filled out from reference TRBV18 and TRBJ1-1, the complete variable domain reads NAGVMQNPRHLVRRRGQEARLRCSPMKGHSHVYWYRQLPEEGLKFMVYLQKENIIDESGMPKERFSAEFPKEGPSILRIQQVVRGDSAAYFCASSGQGGAYTEAFFGQGTRLTVV.

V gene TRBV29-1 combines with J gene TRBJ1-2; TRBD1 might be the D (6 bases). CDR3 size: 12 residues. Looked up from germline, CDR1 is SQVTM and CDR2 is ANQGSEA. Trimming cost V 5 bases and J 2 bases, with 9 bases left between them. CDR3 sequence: CSVRTGNYGYTF. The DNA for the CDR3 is TGCAGCGTTCGTACAGGGAACTATGGCTACACCTTC.

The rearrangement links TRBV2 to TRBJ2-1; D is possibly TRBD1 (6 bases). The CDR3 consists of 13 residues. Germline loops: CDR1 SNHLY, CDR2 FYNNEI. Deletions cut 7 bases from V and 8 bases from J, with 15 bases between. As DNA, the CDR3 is TGTGCCAGCATCTCAACACAGGGATATGAGCAGTTCTTC. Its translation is CASISTQGYEQFF.

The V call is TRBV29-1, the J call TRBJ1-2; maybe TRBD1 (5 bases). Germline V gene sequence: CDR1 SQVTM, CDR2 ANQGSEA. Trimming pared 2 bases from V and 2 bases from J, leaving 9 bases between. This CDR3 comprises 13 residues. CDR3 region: CSVEQGANYGYTF. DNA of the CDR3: TGCAGCGTTGAACAAGGGGCGAACTATGGCTACACCTTC.

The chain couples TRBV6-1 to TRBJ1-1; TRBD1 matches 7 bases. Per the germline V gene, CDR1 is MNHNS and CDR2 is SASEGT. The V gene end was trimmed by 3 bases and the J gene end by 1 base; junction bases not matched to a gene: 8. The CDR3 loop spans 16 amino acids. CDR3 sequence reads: CASSDRQGMRNTEAFF. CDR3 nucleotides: TGTGCCAGCAGTGATCGACAGGGAATGAGGAACACTGAAGCTTTCTTT.

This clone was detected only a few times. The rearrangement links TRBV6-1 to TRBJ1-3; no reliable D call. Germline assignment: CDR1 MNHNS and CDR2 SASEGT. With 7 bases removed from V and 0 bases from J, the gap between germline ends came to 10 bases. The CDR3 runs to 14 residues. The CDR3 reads CASIPPSSGNTIYF. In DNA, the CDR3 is TGTGCCAGCATCCCCCCCAGCTCTGGAAACACCATATATTTT.

The CDR3 loop reads CASRPGQSAFNEQFF. The CDR3 coding sequence is TGTGCCAGCAGACCAGGACAGAGCGCCTTCAATGAGCAGTTCTTC. The chain has TRBV6-6 and TRBJ2-1; tentative D call: TRBD1 (6 bases). Trimming pared 6 bases from V and 6 bases from J, leaving 18 bases between. The CDR3 contains 15 residues. The germline V gene encodes CDR1 MNHNY and CDR2 SVGAGI (reference sequence).

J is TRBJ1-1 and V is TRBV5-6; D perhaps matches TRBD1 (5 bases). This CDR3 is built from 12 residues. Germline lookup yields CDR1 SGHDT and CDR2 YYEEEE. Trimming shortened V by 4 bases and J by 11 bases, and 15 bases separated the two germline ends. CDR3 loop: CASSPRRRGAFF. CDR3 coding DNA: TGTGCCAGCAGCCCCAGGCGACGGGGGGCTTTCTTT.

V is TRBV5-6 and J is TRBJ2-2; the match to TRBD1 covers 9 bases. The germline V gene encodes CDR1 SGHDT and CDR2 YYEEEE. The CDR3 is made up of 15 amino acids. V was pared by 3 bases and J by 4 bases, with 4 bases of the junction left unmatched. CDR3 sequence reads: CASSYGTGSTGELFF. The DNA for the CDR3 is TGTGCCAGCAGCTACGGGACAGGGAGCACCGGGGAGCTGTTTTTT.

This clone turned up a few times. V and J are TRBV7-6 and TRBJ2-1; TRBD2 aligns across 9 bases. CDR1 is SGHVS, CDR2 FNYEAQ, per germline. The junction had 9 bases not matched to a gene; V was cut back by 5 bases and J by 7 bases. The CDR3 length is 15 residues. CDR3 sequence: CASSREGLAGNEQFF. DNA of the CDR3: TGTGCCAGCAGCCGGGAGGGGCTAGCGGGAAATGAGCAGTTCTTC.

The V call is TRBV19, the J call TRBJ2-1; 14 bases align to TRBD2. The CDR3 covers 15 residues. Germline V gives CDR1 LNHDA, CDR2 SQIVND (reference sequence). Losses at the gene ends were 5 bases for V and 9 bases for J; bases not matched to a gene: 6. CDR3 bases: TGTGCCAGTAGTCCAGGGACTAGCGGGAGAATTGAGCAGTTCTTC. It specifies CASSPGTSGRIEQFF.

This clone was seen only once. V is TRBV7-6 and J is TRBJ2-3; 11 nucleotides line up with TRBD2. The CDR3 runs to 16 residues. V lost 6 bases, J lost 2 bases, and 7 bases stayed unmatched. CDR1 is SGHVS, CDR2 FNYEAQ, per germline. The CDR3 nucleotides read TGTGCCAGCAGTATGGCTAGCGGGGGGCTCACAGATACGCAGTATTTT. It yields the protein CASSMASGGLTDTQYF.

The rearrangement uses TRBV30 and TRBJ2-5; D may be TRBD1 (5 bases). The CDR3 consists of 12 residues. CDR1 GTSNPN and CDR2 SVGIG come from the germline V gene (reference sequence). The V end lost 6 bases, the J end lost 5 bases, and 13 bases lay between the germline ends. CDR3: CACIVRAETQYF. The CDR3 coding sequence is TGTGCCTGTATAGTCAGGGCGGAGACCCAGTACTTC.

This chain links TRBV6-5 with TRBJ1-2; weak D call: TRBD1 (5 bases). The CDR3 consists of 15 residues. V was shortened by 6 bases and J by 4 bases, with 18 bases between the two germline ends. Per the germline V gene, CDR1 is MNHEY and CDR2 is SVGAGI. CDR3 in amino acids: CASSYDKGPAYGYTF. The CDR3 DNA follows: TGTGCCAGCAGCTACGACAAGGGGCCTGCCTATGGCTACACCTTC.

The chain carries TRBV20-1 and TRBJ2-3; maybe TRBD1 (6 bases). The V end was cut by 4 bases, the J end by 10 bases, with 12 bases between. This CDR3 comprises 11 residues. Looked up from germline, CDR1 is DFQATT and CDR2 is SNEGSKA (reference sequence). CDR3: CSATQGTAQYF. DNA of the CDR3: TGCAGTGCTACCCAGGGGACGGCGCAGTATTTT.

The CDR3 spells CASSPWETYSNQPQHF. The DNA for the CDR3 is TGTGCCAGCAGCCCCTGGGAGACTTATAGCAATCAGCCCCAGCATTTT. This chain joins TRBV7-2 and TRBJ1-5; D not resolved. CDR3 size: 16 residues. V was cut by 5 bases and J by 0 bases, with 14 bases left in between. The V gene's germline CDR1 is SGHTA and CDR2 FQGNSA. Complete variable domain (other parts from reference TRBV7-2 and TRBJ1-5): GAGVSQSPSNKVTEKGKDVELRCDPISGHTALYWYRQSLGQGLEFLIYFQGNSAPDKSGLPSDRFSAERTGGSVSTLTIQRTQQEDSAVYLCASSPWETYSNQPQHFGDGTRLSIL.

CDR3 coding DNA: TGTGCCAGCAGCGCGCAGTTGGGCTCACAGTATTTT. Translated: CASSAQLGSQYF. The chain recombines TRBV7-2 with TRBJ2-3; D gene uncertain. V dropped 5 bases and J dropped 12 bases, with 15 bases sitting between them. The germline CDR1 and CDR2 sequences are SGHTA and FQGNSA. The CDR3 runs to 12 residues.

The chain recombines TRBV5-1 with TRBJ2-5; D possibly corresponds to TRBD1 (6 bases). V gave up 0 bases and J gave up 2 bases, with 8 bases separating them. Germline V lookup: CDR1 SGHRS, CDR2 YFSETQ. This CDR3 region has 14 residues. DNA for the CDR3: TGCGCCAGCAGCTTGGGACAGGATCAAGAGACCCAGTACTTC. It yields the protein CASSLGQDQETQYF.

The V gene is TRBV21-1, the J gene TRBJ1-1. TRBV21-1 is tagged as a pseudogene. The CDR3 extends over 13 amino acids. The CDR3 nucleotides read TGTGCCAGCAGCCACGGGGGGGGACAGCTGGCTTTCTTT. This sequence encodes CASSHGGGQLAFF.

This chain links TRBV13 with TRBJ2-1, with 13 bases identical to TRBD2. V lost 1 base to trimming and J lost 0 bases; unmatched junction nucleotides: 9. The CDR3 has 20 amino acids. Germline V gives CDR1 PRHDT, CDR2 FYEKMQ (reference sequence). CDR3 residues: CASSLEGTSGASSSYNEQFF. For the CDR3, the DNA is TGTGCCAGCAGCTTAGAAGGGACTAGCGGGGCCTCAAGCTCCTACAATGAGCAGTTCTTC.